The clone carrying this TCR beta chain was picked up a small number of times. Antigen specificity is unknown. The data were obtained in a study of T cells after yellow fever vaccination. Study-wide results and caveats: Few clonotypes appeared in both CD4 and CD8 compartments. A faster peak, day 5 versus 15, was reached by the weaker secondary response.

From the 5' RACE reads, TCRdb called clonotypes with MiXCR, one entry per CDR3 protein. The sample contains around 300,000 distinct CDR3 sequences, roughly 3.9% of which appear only once. This TCR derives from a man aged 18 to 30 who received the YFV17D yellow fever vaccine. Material: PBMCs, obtained 5 days after the yellow fever booster vaccination.

This CDR3 reads CASSGTGRGGYTF. CDR3 bases: TGTGCCAGCAGTGGAACAGGGAGGGGTGGCTACACCTTC. The chain links TRBV6-6 to TRBJ1-2; D perhaps matches TRBD1 (6 bases). CDR3 size: 13 residues. V lost 5 bases, J lost 7 bases, and 14 bases lay in between. CDR1 is MNHNY, CDR2 SVGAGI, per germline (reference sequence).